This T cell receptor beta chain was captured in a study of blood T cell repertoires in COVID-19. Background on the study: Collection of acute and convalescent COVID-19 samples took place in the United States, Italy and Spain.

CDR1 and CDR2 (germline): MNHEY, SVGAGI. This CDR3 spans 11 amino acids. J gave up 6 bases and V 9 bases, and 4 bases lay outside the gene matches. Authors' processing steps: Reference gene primer amplification in the assay estimated nucleated cell counts. Repertoires were generated with immunoSEQ multiplex PCR, while TCRdb's copy carries only in-frame clones and drops some. That table is the source of V, J and clone size, and D and trimming were worked out from the DNA. The sample lists 310,000 or so clones; approximately 90% were seen once. Each participant's cohort was designated according to participant-reported clinical history.

The chain couples TRBV6-5 to TRBJ1-2; 7 nucleotides match TRBD1. This receptor was taken from a woman between 18 and 30 years old who had recovered from COVID-19. The sequencing input was PBMCs or T cells enriched from blood (not recorded which). The CDR3 sequence: CASGGTDGYTF. Here the CDR3 DNA reads TGTGCCAGTGGTGGGACAGATGGCTACACCTTC.